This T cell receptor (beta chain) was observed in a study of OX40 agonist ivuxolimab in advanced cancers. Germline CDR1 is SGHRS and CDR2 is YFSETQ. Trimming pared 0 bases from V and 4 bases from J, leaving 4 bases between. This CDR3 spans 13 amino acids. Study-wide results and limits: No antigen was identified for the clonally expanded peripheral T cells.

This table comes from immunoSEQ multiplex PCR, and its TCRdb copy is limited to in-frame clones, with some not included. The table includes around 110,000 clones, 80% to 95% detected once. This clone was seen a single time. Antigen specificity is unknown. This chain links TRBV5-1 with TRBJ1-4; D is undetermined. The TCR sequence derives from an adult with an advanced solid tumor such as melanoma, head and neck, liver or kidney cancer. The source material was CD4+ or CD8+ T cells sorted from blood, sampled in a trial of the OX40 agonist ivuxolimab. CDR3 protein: CASSLVVNEKLFF. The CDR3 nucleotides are TGCGCCAGCAGCTTGGTGGTTAATGAAAAACTGTTTTTT.